The 25 T cell receptor beta chains reported below all come from one sample, sequenced in a study of blood T cell repertoires in COVID-19. Using immunoSEQ multiplex PCR, the repertoire was profiled, and TCRdb retains in-frame clones only, with some absent. The sample has 200,000 to 250,000 clones; roughly four fifths are singletons. The sequenced sample was peripheral blood. These TCRs come from a woman aged 40 to 50 with acute or convalescent COVID-19.

Only one count was recorded for this clone. The chain couples TRBV7-8 to TRBJ2-3; the D is unclear. The CDR3 is 17 amino acids. Germline V lookup: CDR1 SGHVS, CDR2 FQNEAQ. V lost 5 bases, J lost 0 bases, and 18 bases lay in between. The CDR3 DNA follows: TGTGCCAGCAGCGCCTTTCGATTCGGTTCTAGCACAGATACGCAGTATTTT. Amino acids: CASSAFRFGSSTDTQYF.

The V and J genes are TRBV27 and TRBJ2-5, with 8 nucleotides matching TRBD1. The CDR3 is 12 amino acids. Trimming at V came to 10 bases and at J to 7 bases, leaving 8 bases not matched to a gene. Per the germline V gene, CDR1 is MNHEY and CDR2 is SMNVEV (reference sequence). The CDR3 loop reads CATRGPGATQYF. The CDR3 nucleotides are TGTGCCACCAGGGGGCCTGGAGCGACCCAGTACTTC.

This clone is a singleton in its sample. The chain recombines TRBV7-9 with TRBJ2-2; D gene ambiguous. Trimming shortened V by 5 bases and J by 2 bases, and 9 bases separated the two germline ends. Germline CDR1 SEHNR, CDR2 FQNEAQ (reference sequence). The CDR3 is made up of 14 amino acids. CDR3 sequence (DNA): TGTGCCAGCAGCCTAGACAAAAACACCGGGGAGCTGTTTTTT. Translating it yields CASSLDKNTGELFF.

This rearrangement joins TRBV2 to TRBJ2-7, with TRBD2 matching 7 bases. Germline CDR1 is SNHLY and CDR2 is FYNNEI. V was clipped by 2 bases and J by 0 bases; unmatched bases: 10. This CDR3 spans 17 amino acids. The CDR3 spells CASSEFTSAVSSYEQYF. The CDR3 DNA is TGTGCCAGCAGTGAATTTACTAGCGCCGTTAGCTCCTACGAGCAGTACTTC. The full variable domain, with the rest looked up from reference TRBV2 and TRBJ2-7, is EPEVTQTPSHQVTQMGQEVILRCVPISNHLYFYWYRQILGQKVEFLVSFYNNEISEKSEIFDDQFSVERPDGSNFTLKIRSTKLEDSAMYFCASSEFTSAVSSYEQYFGPGTRLTVT.

V is TRBV6-1 and J is TRBJ1-3; 7 positions agree with TRBD1. Germline CDR1 and CDR2: MNHNS and SASEGT. Unmatched junction bases numbered 6, after V lost 2 bases and J lost 2 bases. The CDR3 is made up of 16 amino acids. CDR3 residues: CASSEWATGTGNTIYF. CDR3 in DNA: TGTGCCAGCAGTGAATGGGCGACAGGGACTGGAAACACCATATATTTT.

V is TRBV2 and J is TRBJ1-1; TRBD1 aligns across 8 bases. This CDR3 contains 14 residues. V gave up 5 bases and J gave up 2 bases; unmatched junction bases: 4. The germline V gene encodes CDR1 SNHLY and CDR2 FYNNEI. The CDR3 here is CASSFGQGNTEAFF. The CDR3 DNA reads TGTGCCAGCAGTTTCGGACAGGGCAACACTGAAGCTTTCTTT.

The chain uses TRBV30 and TRBJ2-7; D is ambiguous. The V end was cut by 1 base, the J end by 3 bases, with 10 bases between. The germline V gene encodes CDR1 GTSNPN and CDR2 SVGIG (reference sequence). The CDR3 covers 13 residues. CDR3 sequence (DNA): TGTGCCTGGAGTGAGTCCCTCTACTACGAGCAGTACTTC. Translating gives CAWSESLYYEQYF.

V is TRBV7-6 and J is TRBJ1-1; no clear D gene. The V end was cut by 3 bases, the J end by 1 base, with 21 bases between. This CDR3 has 18 residues. Germline V gene lookup returns CDR1 SGHVS and CDR2 FNYEAQ. The CDR3 coding sequence is TGTGCCAGCAGCTTTAGCCCGGAGGACCCGTCACGGAACACTGAAGCTTTCTTT. Residues: CASSFSPEDPSRNTEAFF.

The chain recombines TRBV7-6 with TRBJ2-5, with D perhaps TRBD2 (6 bases). CDR1 SGHVS and CDR2 FNYEAQ come from the germline V gene. The V end was cut by 3 bases, the J end by 0 bases, with 20 bases between. This CDR3 comprises 18 residues. CDR3 loop: CASSFSPDISGNQETQYF. The CDR3 DNA sequence: TGTGCCAGCAGCTTTAGTCCGGACATTAGCGGTAACCAAGAGACCCAGTACTTC.

The V gene is TRBV9, the J gene TRBJ2-1; 11 bases are a match to TRBD2. The CDR3 consists of 15 residues. Germline CDR1 is SGDLS and CDR2 is YYNGEE. The V gene end was trimmed by 4 bases and the J gene end by 3 bases; junction bases not matched to a gene: 3. The CDR3 sequence is CASSLGLAGYNEQFF. CDR3 coding DNA: TGTGCCAGCAGCCTCGGACTAGCGGGCTACAATGAGCAGTTCTTC.

The chain recombines TRBV15 with TRBJ2-1; a possible D gene is TRBD2 (6 bases). The CDR3 runs to 17 residues. Per germline, CDR1 LNHNV and CDR2 YYDKDF (reference sequence). Trimming cost V 1 base and J 0 bases, with 13 bases left between them. The CDR3 DNA follows: TGTGCCACCAGCAGAGGAGGACTAACGAGCTCCTACAATGAGCAGTTCTTC. Protein sequence: CATSRGGLTSSYNEQFF.

V gene TRBV5-1 combines with J gene TRBJ2-7; 11 nucleotides align to TRBD1. Trimming took 5 bases from V and 5 from J; bases not matched to a gene: 9. The CDR3 runs 15 residues. Germline V gives CDR1 SGHRS, CDR2 YFSETQ. The CDR3, as DNA: TGCGCCAGCAGGAGTCTGGGACAGGGGGTACACGAGCAGTACTTC. It translates to CASRSLGQGVHEQYF.

The V and J genes are TRBV7-2 and TRBJ2-5; D might be TRBD1 (6 bases). The V gene's germline CDR1 is SGHTA and CDR2 FQGNSA. V was clipped by 3 bases and J by 0 bases, with 8 bases between them. The CDR3 is made up of 14 amino acids. In DNA form, the CDR3 reads TGTGCCAGCAGCTTTGGGACATACCAAGAGACCCAGTACTTC. Protein: CASSFGTYQETQYF.

This clone was seen once. The chain has TRBV15 and TRBJ2-1, with 11 bases lining up with TRBD2. CDR1 and CDR2 from the germline V gene are LNHNV and YYDKDF (reference sequence). The CDR3 covers 19 residues. Trimming at V came to 3 bases and at J to 5 bases, leaving 15 bases not matched to a gene. The CDR3 sequence is CATSSWPLAGGPADNEQFF. The CDR3 DNA reads TGTGCCACCAGCAGCTGGCCGCTAGCGGGGGGCCCGGCTGACAATGAGCAGTTCTTC.

The CDR3 protein is CASSRGQGQAGELFF. CDR3 DNA: TGTGCCAGCAGTCGCGGACAGGGTCAGGCCGGGGAGCTGTTTTTT. The chain uses TRBV2 and TRBJ2-2, with 8 positions matching TRBD1. The CDR3 length is 15 residues. J lost 6 bases, V lost 5 bases, and 8 bases had no gene match. The germline CDR1 and CDR2 sequences are SNHLY and FYNNEI.

This clone was picked up a small number of times. The chain carries TRBV19 and TRBJ2-1; 8 bases are shared with TRBD1. The CDR3 loop spans 13 amino acids. Germline assignment: CDR1 LNHDA and CDR2 SQIVND (reference sequence). V was clipped by 8 bases and J by 3 bases; unmatched bases: 3. This CDR3 is CASGQGYYNEQFF. CDR3 nucleotides: TGTGCCAGTGGACAGGGTTACTACAATGAGCAGTTCTTC.

J is TRBJ1-5 and V is TRBV10-1, with TRBD1 as a possible D gene (5 bases). CDR1 is WNHNN, CDR2 SYGVQD, per germline (reference sequence). Trimming pared 3 bases from V and 1 base from J, leaving 13 bases between. The CDR3 covers 16 residues. The CDR3, as DNA: TGCGCCAGCAGTGACGGGGGGGGAGAAAGCAATCAGCCCCAGCATTTT. Protein sequence: CASSDGGGESNQPQHF.

This clone has just a few counts. The rearrangement links TRBV6-2 or TRBV6-3 to TRBJ2-7, with 9 nucleotides matching TRBD1. This CDR3 has 17 residues. Germline V gene sequence: CDR1 MNHEY, CDR2 SVGEGT. With V trimmed by 4 bases and J by 5 bases, 15 bases remained unmatched. The chain's CDR3 is CASSLWVEPTGGDEQYF. The DNA for the CDR3 is TGTGCCAGCAGTTTGTGGGTCGAACCGACAGGGGGTGACGAGCAGTACTTC.

V gene TRBV11-2 combines with J gene TRBJ2-7; D is unclear. Per germline, CDR1 SGHAT and CDR2 FQNNGV. V was shortened by 4 bases and J by 4 bases, with 11 bases between the two germline ends. The CDR3 is 13 amino acids. DNA for the CDR3: TGTGCCAGCAGCTCCCTACGTAGTTACGAGCAGTACTTC. It codes for CASSSLRSYEQYF.

This chain joins TRBV11-3 and TRBJ2-7; 7 nucleotides match TRBD1. The closer fit of TRBJ2-1 to the DNA end suggests the J call may be wrong. This CDR3 has 16 residues. The germline V gene encodes CDR1 SGHNT and CDR2 YENEEA. The CDR3 DNA is TGTGCCAGCAGCTCGATCAGGGGGAAGAACTACAATGAGCAGTTCTTC. As protein: CASSSIRGKNYNEQFF.

The CDR3 sequence is CATSRDFLLTGEEAFF. The CDR3 coding sequence is TGTGCCACCAGCAGAGATTTCCTTCTGACAGGAGAGGAAGCTTTCTTT. The chain has TRBV15 and TRBJ1-1, with a tentative D call TRBD1 (6 bases). V dropped 0 bases and J dropped 8 bases, with 19 bases sitting between them. The CDR3 totals 16 residues. Germline V gene data show CDR1 as LNHNV and CDR2 as YYDKDF (reference sequence).

V gene TRBV24-1 combines with J gene TRBJ1-1; unclear D gene. From germline, CDR1 is KGHDR and CDR2 SFDVKD. The CDR3 has 15 residues. V was pared by 1 base and J by 0 bases, with 8 bases between. Here the CDR3 reads CATSDFSSLNTEAFF. The CDR3 bases are TGTGCCACCAGTGATTTTTCCTCTCTGAACACTGAAGCTTTCTTT.

The chain employs TRBV11-2 and TRBJ1-2; possible D gene TRBD1, 5 bases. Germline V gene sequence: CDR1 SGHAT, CDR2 FQNNGV. The ends were cut back, 0 bases at V and 4 bases at J, with 6 bases in the middle. The CDR3 spans 13 residues. CDR3 sequence reads: CASSLDRAYGYTF. For the CDR3, the DNA is TGTGCCAGCAGCTTAGACAGGGCCTATGGCTACACCTTC.

This chain connects TRBV2 to TRBJ2-7, with TRBD2 matching over 7 bases. Per germline, CDR1 SNHLY and CDR2 FYNNEI. V shed 5 bases, J shed 5 bases, and the junction held 12 bases outside the gene matches. This CDR3 has 15 amino acids. This CDR3 reads CASSQGRGGMNEQYF. The CDR3 coding sequence is TGTGCCAGCAGTCAAGGGAGGGGAGGTATGAACGAGCAGTACTTC.

V gene TRBV6-5 combines with J gene TRBJ2-1; D not resolved. V was cut by 4 bases and J by 0 bases, with 10 bases left in between. CDR3 length: 15 amino acids. The V gene's germline CDR1 is MNHEY and CDR2 SVGAGI. CDR3 DNA: TGTGCCAGCAGTTCGTCTCCGAGCTCCTACAATGAGCAGTTCTTC. It translates to CASSSSPSSYNEQFF.